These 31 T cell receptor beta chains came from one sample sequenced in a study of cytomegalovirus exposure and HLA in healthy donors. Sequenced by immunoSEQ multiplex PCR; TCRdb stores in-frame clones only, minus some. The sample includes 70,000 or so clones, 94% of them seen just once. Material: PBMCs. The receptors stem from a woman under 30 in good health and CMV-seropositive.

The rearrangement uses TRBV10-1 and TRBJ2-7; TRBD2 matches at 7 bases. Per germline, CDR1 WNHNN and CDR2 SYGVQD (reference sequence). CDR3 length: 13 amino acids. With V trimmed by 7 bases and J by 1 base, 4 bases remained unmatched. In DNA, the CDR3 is TGCGCCAGCATCAGCGGGGAATCCTACGAGCAGTACTTC. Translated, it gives CASISGESYEQYF.

CDR3 loop: CASGRQGLYGYTF. In DNA form, the CDR3 reads TGTGCCAGCGGCCGACAGGGCCTCTATGGCTACACCTTC. This chain uses TRBV7-9 with TRBJ1-2; 7 bases line up with TRBD1. Unmatched junction bases numbered 7, after V lost 8 bases and J lost 4 bases. The CDR3 is 13 residues long. Germline CDR1 is SEHNR and CDR2 is FQNEAQ (reference sequence).

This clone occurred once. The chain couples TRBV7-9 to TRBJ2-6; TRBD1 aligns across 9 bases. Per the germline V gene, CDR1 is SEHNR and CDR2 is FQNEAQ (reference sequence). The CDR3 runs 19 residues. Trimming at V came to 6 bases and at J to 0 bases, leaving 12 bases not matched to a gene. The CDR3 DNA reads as TGTGCCAGCAGACTATGGACAGGGGCGAAACTCTCTGGGGCCAACGTCCTGACTTTC. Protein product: CASRLWTGAKLSGANVLTF.

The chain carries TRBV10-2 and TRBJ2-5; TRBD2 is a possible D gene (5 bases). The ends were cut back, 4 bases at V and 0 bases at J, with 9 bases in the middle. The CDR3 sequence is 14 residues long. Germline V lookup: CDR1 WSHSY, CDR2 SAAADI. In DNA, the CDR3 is TGCGCCAGCAGTGGAACTAGGTACCAAGAGACCCAGTACTTC. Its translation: CASSGTRYQETQYF.

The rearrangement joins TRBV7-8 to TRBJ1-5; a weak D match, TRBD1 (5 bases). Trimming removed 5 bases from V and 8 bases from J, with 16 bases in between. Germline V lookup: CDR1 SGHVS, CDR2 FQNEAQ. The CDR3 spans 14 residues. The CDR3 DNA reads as TGTGCCAGCAGCGGAGGGACGGGAGTGGAGCCCCAGCATTTT. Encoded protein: CASSGGTGVEPQHF.

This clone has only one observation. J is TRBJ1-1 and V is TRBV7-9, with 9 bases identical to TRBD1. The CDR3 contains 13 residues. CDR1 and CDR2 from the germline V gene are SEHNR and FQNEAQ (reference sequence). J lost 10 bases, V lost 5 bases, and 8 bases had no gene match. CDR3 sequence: CASSVGTGSAAFF. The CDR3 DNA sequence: TGTGCCAGCAGCGTTGGGACAGGGAGTGCAGCTTTCTTT.

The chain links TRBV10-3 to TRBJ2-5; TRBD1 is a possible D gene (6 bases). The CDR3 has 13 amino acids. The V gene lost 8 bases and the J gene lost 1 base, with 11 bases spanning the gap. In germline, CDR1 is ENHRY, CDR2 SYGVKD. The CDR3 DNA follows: TGTGCCATCGCGACAGGACCCCAAGAGACCCAGTACTTC. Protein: CAIATGPQETQYF.

This chain's CDR3 is CASSAYTRDSRNSNQPQHF. CDR3 nucleotides: TGTGCCAGCAGCGCCTACACCCGGGACAGTCGAAATAGCAATCAGCCCCAGCATTTT. The J gene is TRBJ1-5, the V gene TRBV7-8; 7 bases line up with TRBD1. The J segment lost 0 bases and the V segment lost 5 bases, leaving 16 bases of the junction unmatched. CDR1 SGHVS and CDR2 FQNEAQ come from the germline V gene. The CDR3 has 19 residues.

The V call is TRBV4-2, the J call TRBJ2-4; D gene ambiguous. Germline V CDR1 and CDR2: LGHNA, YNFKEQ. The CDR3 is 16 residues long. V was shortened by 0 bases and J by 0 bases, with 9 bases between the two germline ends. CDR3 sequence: CASSQDHMLAKNIQYF. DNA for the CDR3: TGTGCCAGCAGCCAAGATCACATGCTAGCCAAAAACATTCAGTACTTC.

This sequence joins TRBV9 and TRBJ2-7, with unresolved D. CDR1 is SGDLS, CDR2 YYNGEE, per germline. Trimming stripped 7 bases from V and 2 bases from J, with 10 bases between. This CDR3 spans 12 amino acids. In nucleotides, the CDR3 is TGTGCCAGCGGCGCTAACCCCTACGAGCAGTACTTC. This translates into CASGANPYEQYF.

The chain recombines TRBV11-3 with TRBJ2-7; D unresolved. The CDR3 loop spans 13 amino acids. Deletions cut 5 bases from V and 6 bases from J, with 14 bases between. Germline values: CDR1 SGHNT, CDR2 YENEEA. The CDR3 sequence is CASSPMPTGEQYF. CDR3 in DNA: TGTGCCAGCAGCCCCATGCCCACGGGCGAGCAGTACTTC.

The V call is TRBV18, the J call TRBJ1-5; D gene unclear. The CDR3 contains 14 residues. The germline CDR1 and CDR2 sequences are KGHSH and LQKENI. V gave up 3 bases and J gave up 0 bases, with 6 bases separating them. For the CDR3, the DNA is TGTGCCAGCTCACCTCAGAATAGCAATCAGCCCCAGCATTTT. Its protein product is CASSPQNSNQPQHF.

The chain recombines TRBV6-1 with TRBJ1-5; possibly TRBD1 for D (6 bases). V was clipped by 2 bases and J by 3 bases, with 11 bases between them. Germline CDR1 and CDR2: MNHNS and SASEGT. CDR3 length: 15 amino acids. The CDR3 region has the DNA TGTGCCAGCAGTGAAAATTGGGGACACAATCAGCCCCAGCATTTT. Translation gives CASSENWGHNQPQHF.

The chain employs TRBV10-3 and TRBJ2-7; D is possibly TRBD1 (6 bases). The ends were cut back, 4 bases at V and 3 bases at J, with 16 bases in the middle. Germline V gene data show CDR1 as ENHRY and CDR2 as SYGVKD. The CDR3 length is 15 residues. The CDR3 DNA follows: TGTGCCATCAGTGCTGGAACAGGGAGCGGCTACGAGCAGTACTTC. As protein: CAISAGTGSGYEQYF.

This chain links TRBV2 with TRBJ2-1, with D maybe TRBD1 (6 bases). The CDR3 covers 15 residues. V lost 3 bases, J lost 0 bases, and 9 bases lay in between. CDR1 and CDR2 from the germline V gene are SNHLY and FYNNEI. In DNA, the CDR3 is TGTGCCAGCAGTGATGAAGGGGGCTCCTACAATGAGCAGTTCTTC. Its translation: CASSDEGGSYNEQFF.

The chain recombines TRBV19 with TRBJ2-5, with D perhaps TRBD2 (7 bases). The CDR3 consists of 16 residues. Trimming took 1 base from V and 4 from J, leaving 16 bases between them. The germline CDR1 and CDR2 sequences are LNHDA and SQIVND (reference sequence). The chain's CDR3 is CASSIAGGKSGETQYF. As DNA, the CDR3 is TGTGCCAGTAGTATAGCGGGGGGCAAATCGGGAGAGACCCAGTACTTC.

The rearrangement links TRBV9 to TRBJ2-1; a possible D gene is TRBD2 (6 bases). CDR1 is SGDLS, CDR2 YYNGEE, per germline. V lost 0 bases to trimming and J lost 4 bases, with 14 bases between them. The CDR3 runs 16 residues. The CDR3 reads CASSVEEGHRYNEQFF. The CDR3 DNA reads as TGTGCCAGCAGCGTAGAGGAGGGGCATAGATACAATGAGCAGTTCTTC.

The DNA for the CDR3 is TGCGCCAGCAGCCAAGAATTGAGGGACAGCCCCCGGGGGAAACTGTTTTTT. It specifies CASSQELRDSPRGKLFF. The chain combines TRBV4-3 with TRBJ1-4, with TRBD1 matching over 7 bases. In germline, CDR1 is LGHNA, CDR2 YSLEER. V shed 0 bases, J shed 11 bases, and the junction held 15 bases outside the gene matches. CDR3 size: 17 residues.

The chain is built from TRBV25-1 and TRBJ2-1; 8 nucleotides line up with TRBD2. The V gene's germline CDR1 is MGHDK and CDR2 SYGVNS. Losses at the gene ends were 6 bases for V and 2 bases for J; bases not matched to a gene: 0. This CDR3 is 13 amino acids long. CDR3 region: CASRGLAYNEQFF. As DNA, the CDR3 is TGTGCCAGCAGGGGACTAGCCTACAATGAGCAGTTCTTC.

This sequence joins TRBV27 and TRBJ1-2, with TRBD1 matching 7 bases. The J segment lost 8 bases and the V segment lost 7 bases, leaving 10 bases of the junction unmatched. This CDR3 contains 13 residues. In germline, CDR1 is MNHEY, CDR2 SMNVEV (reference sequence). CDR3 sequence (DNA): TGTGCCAGCAAGTCCGGGACAGAAGGCGGCTACACCTTC. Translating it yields CASKSGTEGGYTF.

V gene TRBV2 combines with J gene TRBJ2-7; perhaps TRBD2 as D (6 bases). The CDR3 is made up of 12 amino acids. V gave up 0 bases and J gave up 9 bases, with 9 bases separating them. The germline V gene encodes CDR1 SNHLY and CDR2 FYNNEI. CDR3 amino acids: CASSEAPGLQYF. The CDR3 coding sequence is TGTGCCAGCAGTGAAGCGCCGGGACTGCAGTACTTC.

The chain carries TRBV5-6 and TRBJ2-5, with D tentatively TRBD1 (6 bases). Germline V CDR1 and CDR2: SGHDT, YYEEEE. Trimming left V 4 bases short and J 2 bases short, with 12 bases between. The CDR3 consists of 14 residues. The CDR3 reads CASSGEDRQETQYF. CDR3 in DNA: TGTGCCAGCAGCGGAGAGGACAGACAAGAGACCCAGTACTTC.

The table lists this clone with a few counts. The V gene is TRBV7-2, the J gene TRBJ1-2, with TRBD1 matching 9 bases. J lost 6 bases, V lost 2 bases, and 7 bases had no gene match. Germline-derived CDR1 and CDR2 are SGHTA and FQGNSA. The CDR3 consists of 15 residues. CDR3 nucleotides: TGTGCCAGCAGCTTATTGGGACAGGGCTGGGATGGCTACACCTTC. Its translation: CASSLLGQGWDGYTF.

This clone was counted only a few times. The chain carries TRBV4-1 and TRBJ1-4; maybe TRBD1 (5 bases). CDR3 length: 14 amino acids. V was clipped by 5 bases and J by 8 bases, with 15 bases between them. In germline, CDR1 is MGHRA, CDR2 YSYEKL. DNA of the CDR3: TGCGCCAGCAGCTTCGCGGGGGTTCGGGAAAAACTGTTTTTT. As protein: CASSFAGVREKLFF.

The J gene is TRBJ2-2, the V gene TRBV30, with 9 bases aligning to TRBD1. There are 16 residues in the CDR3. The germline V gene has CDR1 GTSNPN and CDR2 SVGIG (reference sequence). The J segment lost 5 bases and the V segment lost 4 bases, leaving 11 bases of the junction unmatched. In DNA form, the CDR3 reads TGTGCCTGGACCTTCCGGACAGGGGTTGGGACCGGGGAGCTGTTTTTT. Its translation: CAWTFRTGVGTGELFF.

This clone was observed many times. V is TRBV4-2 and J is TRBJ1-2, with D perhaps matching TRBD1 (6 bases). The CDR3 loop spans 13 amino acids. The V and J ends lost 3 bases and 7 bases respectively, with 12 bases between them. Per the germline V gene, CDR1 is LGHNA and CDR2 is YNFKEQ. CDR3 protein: CASSHTGHSGYTF. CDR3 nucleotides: TGTGCCAGCAGCCACACGGGACATTCTGGCTACACCTTC.

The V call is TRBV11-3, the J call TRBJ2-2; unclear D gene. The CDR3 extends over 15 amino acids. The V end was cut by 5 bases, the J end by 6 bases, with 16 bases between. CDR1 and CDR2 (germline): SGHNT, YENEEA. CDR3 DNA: TGTGCCAGCAGCCTCCCCCGAGGAGCAGCCGGGGAGCTGTTTTTT. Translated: CASSLPRGAAGELFF.

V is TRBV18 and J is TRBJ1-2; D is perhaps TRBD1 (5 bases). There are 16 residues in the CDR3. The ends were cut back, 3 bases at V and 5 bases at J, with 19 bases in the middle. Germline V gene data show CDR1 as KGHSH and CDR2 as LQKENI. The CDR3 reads CASSPSKGLGRYGYTF. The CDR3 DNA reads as TGTGCCAGCTCACCGTCAAAGGGACTCGGGAGATATGGCTACACCTTC.

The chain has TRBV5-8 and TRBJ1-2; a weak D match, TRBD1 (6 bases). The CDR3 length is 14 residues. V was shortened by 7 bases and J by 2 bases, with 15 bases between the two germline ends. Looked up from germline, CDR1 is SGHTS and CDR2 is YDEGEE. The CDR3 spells CASEYRVGNYGYTF. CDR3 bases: TGTGCCAGCGAGTACAGGGTCGGGAACTATGGCTACACCTTC.

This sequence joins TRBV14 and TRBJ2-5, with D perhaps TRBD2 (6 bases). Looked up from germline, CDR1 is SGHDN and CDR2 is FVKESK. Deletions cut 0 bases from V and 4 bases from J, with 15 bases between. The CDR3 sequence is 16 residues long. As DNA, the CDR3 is TGTGCCAGCAGCCAAGATGGTAGGGCGGGAAGAGAGACCCAGTACTTC. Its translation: CASSQDGRAGRETQYF.

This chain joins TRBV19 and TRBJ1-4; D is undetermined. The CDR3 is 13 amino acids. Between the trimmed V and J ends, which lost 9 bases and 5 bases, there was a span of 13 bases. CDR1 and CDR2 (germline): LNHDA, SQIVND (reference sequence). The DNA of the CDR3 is TGTGCCAGCCGACGGCCGGGAAATGAAAAACTGTTTTTT. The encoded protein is CASRRPGNEKLFF.